This T cell receptor beta chain was identified during a study of CD8 T cells in ankylosing spondylitis. Findings and limits, study-wide: Disease-associated clones were reportedly significantly overrepresented in matched ankylosing spondylitis synovial fluid.

Germline loops: CDR1 WSHSY, CDR2 SAAADI. With 6 bases clipped from V and 10 bases from J, the junction kept 8 bases outside the gene matches. The CDR3 spans 14 residues. This clonotype showed up many times. Its antigen is currently unknown. Each CDR3 protein is one row after TCRdb ran MiXCR on the 5' RACE reads. Among 200,000 to 300,000 distinct CDR3 sequences listed, roughly a quarter were seen once. The sample was blood, either unsorted or a sorted T cell fraction (not recorded which). The TCR sequence derives from a male donor with ankylosing spondylitis or in good health (not recorded which). The V gene is TRBV10-2, the J gene TRBJ1-6; 8 positions agree with TRBD1. CDR3 nucleotide sequence: TGCGCCAGCAGCTCGGACAGGGTCGGGTCACCCCTCCACTTT. Its translation is CASSSDRVGSPLHF.